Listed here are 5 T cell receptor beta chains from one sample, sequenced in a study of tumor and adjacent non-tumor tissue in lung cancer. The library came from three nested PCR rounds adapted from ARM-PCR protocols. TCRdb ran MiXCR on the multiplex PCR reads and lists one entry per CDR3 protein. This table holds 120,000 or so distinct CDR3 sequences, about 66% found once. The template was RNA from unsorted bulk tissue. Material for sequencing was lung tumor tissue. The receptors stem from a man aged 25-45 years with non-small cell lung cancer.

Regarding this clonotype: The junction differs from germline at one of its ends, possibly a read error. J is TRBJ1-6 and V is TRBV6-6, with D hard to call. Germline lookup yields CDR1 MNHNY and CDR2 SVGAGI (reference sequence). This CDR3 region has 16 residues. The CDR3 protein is CTSSLAASLYNSPLHF. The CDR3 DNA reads TGTACCAGCAGTTTGGCCGCTTCCCTTTATAATTCACCCCTCCACTTT.

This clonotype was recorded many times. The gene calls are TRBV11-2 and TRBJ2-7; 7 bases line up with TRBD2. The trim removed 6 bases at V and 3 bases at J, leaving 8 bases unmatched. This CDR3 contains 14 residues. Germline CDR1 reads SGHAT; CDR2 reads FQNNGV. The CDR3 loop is CASRLGLADYEQYV. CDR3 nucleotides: TGTGCCAGCAGGTTGGGGCTAGCGGACTACGAGCAGTACGTC.

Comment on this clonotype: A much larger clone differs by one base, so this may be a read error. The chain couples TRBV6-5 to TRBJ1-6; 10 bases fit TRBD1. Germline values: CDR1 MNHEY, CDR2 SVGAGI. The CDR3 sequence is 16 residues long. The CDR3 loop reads CASSYIGQGDNSPFHF. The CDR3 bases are TGTGCCAGCAGTTACATCGGACAGGGGGATAATTCACCCTTCCACTTT.

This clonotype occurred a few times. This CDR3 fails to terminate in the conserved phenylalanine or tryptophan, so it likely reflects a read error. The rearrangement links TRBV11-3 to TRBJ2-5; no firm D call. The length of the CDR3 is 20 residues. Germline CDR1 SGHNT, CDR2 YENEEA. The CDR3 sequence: CASSLFPRLSRAAREETQYS. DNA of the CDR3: TGTGCCAGTAGCTTATTCCCCAGGCTCAGTCGGGCAGCAAGAGAAGAGACCCAGTACTCC.

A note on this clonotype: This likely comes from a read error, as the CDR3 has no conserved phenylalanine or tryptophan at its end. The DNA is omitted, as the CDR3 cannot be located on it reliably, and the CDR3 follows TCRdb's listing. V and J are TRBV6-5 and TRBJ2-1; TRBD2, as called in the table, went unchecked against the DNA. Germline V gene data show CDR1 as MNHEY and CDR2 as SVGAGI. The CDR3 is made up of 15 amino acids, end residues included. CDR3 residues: CASSAGTNAYNEQLS.